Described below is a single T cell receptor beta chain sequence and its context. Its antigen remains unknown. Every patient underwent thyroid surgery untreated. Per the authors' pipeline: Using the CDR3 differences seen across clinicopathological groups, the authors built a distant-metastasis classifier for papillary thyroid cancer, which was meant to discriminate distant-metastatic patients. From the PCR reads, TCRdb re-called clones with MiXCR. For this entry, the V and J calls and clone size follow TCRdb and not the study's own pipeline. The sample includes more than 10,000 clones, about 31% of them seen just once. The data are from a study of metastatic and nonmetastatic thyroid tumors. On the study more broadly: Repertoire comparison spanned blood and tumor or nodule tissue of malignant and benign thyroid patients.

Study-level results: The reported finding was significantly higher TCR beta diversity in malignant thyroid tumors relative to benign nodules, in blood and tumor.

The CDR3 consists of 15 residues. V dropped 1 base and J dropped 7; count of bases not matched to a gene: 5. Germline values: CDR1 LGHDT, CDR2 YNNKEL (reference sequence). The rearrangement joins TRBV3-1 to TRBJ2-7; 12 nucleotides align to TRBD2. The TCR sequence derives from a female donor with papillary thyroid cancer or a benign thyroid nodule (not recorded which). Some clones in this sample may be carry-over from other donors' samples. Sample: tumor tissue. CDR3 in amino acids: CASSQGLAGEGEQYF. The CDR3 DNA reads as TGTGCCAGCAGCCAAGGACTAGCGGGAGAGGGGGAGCAGTACTTC.